Reported below is one TCR beta chain. Its antigen is unknown. CDR3 size: 16 residues. The V and J ends lost 0 bases and 5 bases respectively, with 17 bases between them. Per the germline V gene, CDR1 is MGHRA and CDR2 is YSYEKL. These data come from a study of shared clonotypes between healthy human individuals. Points from the study as a whole: Clonotype sharing across a few donors was observed for 5% to 6.5% of naive CD4 clonotypes.

Naive CD8 cells, CD45RO-negative and positively selected for CCR7, excluded terminally differentiated effector memory CD45RA+ cells. Profiled with immunoSEQ multiplex PCR; TCRdb holds only in-frame clones, not every one. This sample yields about 680,000 clones, of which about 90% are seen a single time; 24% belongs to the top ten. This sequence joins TRBV4-1 and TRBJ2-7; a weak D match, TRBD2 (5 bases). The TCR was taken from a man aged 25 to 45 in good health. Sequenced material: naive CD8+ T cells sorted from blood. CDR3 region: CASSQDSGYFIDEQYF. CDR3 nucleotides: TGCGCCAGCAGCCAAGATTCGGGGTATTTCATAGACGAGCAGTACTTC.